The 27 T cell receptor beta chains reported below all come from one sample, sequenced in a study of shared clonotypes between healthy human individuals. Produced via immunoSEQ multiplex PCR; TCRdb's table is partial and in-frame only. The sample records under 2.5 million clones, just under 95% being singletons. The sample taken for sequencing was naive CD4+ T cells from PBMCs. Subset specified: CD45RA+ positively selected. Receptors originate from a young man in good health. Some clones in this sample may be carry-over from other donors' samples.

This clone was found once. The rearrangement uses TRBV7-2 and TRBJ1-2; D gene unclear. Germline-derived CDR1 and CDR2 are SGHTA and FQGNSA. CDR3 length: 13 residues. V dropped 4 bases and J dropped 4 bases, with 10 bases sitting between them. DNA of the CDR3: TGTGCCAGCAGCTCGGGAGAAACCTATGGCTACACCTTC. This encodes CASSSGETYGYTF.

This clone has a handful of counts. This chain joins TRBV6-1 and TRBJ1-5; D not certain. The V and J ends lost 2 bases and 1 base respectively, with 6 bases between them. CDR3 length: 14 amino acids. The V gene's germline CDR1 is MNHNS and CDR2 SASEGT. The CDR3: CASSETVSNQPQHF. CDR3 bases: TGTGCCAGCAGTGAAACGGTGAGCAATCAGCCCCAGCATTTT.

The J gene is TRBJ1-1, the V gene TRBV6-6; D is possibly TRBD1 (5 bases). The CDR3 has 15 amino acids. V lost 5 bases to trimming and J lost 0 bases, with 13 bases between them. Germline assignment: CDR1 MNHNY and CDR2 SVGAGI (reference sequence). CDR3: CASSPPGTLNTEAFF. The CDR3 DNA sequence: TGTGCCAGCAGTCCCCCCGGGACGTTGAACACTGAAGCTTTCTTT.

The V and J genes are TRBV9 and TRBJ1-1; TRBD1 agrees at 11 bases. Germline assignment: CDR1 SGDLS and CDR2 YYNGEE. This CDR3 is built from 20 residues. The J segment lost 1 base and the V segment lost 0 bases, leaving 14 bases of the junction unmatched. CDR3 sequence reads: CASSVGLRSGTGGKNTEAFF. DNA for the CDR3: TGTGCCAGCAGCGTAGGTCTACGCTCCGGGACAGGGGGGAAGAACACTGAAGCTTTCTTT.

The rearrangement uses TRBV4-2 and TRBJ2-2; the match to TRBD2 covers 7 bases. Germline CDR1 and CDR2: LGHNA and YNFKEQ. This CDR3 is built from 15 residues. The J segment lost 6 bases and the V segment lost 1 base, leaving 5 bases of the junction unmatched. CDR3 bases: TGTGCCAGCAGCCAAGGACTAGCTTTTCCCGGGGAGCTGTTTTTT. Its protein product is CASSQGLAFPGELFF.

V and J are TRBV10-3 and TRBJ1-2, with D maybe TRBD1 (5 bases). The CDR3 sequence is 14 residues long. Trimming left V 0 bases short and J 8 bases short, with 13 bases between. In germline, CDR1 is ENHRY, CDR2 SYGVKD. The CDR3 reads CAISESGDREGYTF. CDR3 nucleotides: TGTGCCATCAGTGAGTCAGGGGACCGAGAGGGCTACACCTTC.

The chain is built from TRBV27 and TRBJ2-5; tentatively, D is TRBD1 (6 bases). The germline V and J ends were trimmed by 6 bases and 5 bases, with 16 bases remaining between them. Germline V gene data show CDR1 as MNHEY and CDR2 as SMNVEV (reference sequence). The CDR3 extends over 14 amino acids. CDR3 sequence reads: CASRRNRVQETQYF. The CDR3 DNA follows: TGTGCCAGCAGACGGAACAGGGTCCAGGAGACCCAGTACTTC.

V usage is TRBV15 and J usage is TRBJ2-5, with D perhaps TRBD2 (6 bases). The V end lost 2 bases, the J end lost 7 bases, and 17 bases lay between the germline ends. CDR3 size: 15 residues. Per the germline V gene, CDR1 is LNHNV and CDR2 is YYDKDF (reference sequence). DNA for the CDR3: TGTGCCACCAGCAGAACCCTAGCAATGGAGGGGACCCAGTACTTC. As protein: CATSRTLAMEGTQYF.

This clone was picked up a small number of times. CDR3 nucleotides: TGTGCCAGCAGTTTGACAGGGAATTCTGAAGCTTTCTTT. Protein: CASSLTGNSEAFF. The gene calls are TRBV28 and TRBJ1-1; 7 nucleotides match TRBD1. The germline CDR1 and CDR2 sequences are MDHEN and SYDVKM. This CDR3 has 13 residues. V trimming: 3 bases; J trimming: 6 bases; junction bases outside the gene matches: 4.

The sample holds one count of this clone. The gene calls are TRBV28 and TRBJ2-4, with a possible D match to TRBD1 (6 bases). CDR3 length: 18 residues. Per germline, CDR1 MDHEN and CDR2 SYDVKM. V dropped 5 bases and J dropped 2 bases, with 22 bases sitting between them. In DNA, the CDR3 is TGTGCCAGCAGTCGACCTCATGGGACAAGAAGCTCCAAAAACATTCAGTACTTC. The encoded protein is CASSRPHGTRSSKNIQYF.

A remark on this clone: The same CDR3 also results from other DNA sequences found in this sample. This chain connects TRBV18 to TRBJ2-2, with D possibly being TRBD2 (6 bases). V lost 6 bases, J lost 4 bases, and 9 bases lay in between. Germline V gene sequence: CDR1 KGHSH, CDR2 LQKENI. The CDR3 is 13 amino acids. The CDR3 region has the DNA TGTGCCAGCTCGTCCGGGGGCACCGGGGAGCTGTTTTTT. Protein product: CASSSGGTGELFF.

This sequence joins TRBV7-8 and TRBJ2-2, with D perhaps matching TRBD1 or TRBD2 (5 bases each). The CDR3 has 14 residues. Germline assignment: CDR1 SGHVS and CDR2 FQNEAQ. Trimming took off 5 bases at V and 9 bases at J, with 16 bases between the two ends. The CDR3 is CASSPGRLIRELFF. The CDR3 nucleotides read TGTGCCAGCAGCCCGGGACGGCTGATCAGGGAGCTGTTTTTT.

This chain joins TRBV7-2 and TRBJ2-2; no firm D call. The CDR3 totals 13 residues. Per the germline V gene, CDR1 is SGHTA and CDR2 is FQGNSA. V was shortened by 8 bases and J by 4 bases, with 11 bases between the two germline ends. CDR3 residues: CASSTDPTGELFF. In DNA form, the CDR3 reads TGTGCCAGCTCAACAGACCCCACCGGGGAGCTGTTTTTT.

The J gene is TRBJ1-5, the V gene TRBV4-1; 10 positions agree with TRBD1. V trimming: 0 bases; J trimming: 6 bases; junction bases outside the gene matches: 5. The CDR3 consists of 16 residues. Germline V gene lookup returns CDR1 MGHRA and CDR2 YSYEKL. This CDR3 is CASSQDDRGHGQPQHF. CDR3 DNA sequence: TGCGCCAGCAGCCAAGATGACAGGGGGCATGGTCAGCCCCAGCATTTT.

As DNA, the CDR3 is TGTGCCAGCAGCTCGAGAGAGGGCCCAGATACGCAGTATTTT. Its translation: CASSSREGPDTQYF. This chain links TRBV7-2 with TRBJ2-3; D perhaps matches TRBD2 (5 bases). The CDR3 is made up of 14 amino acids. The V end was cut by 4 bases, the J end by 4 bases, with 12 bases between. Germline V gene sequence: CDR1 SGHTA, CDR2 FQGNSA.

The rearrangement joins TRBV11-2 to TRBJ2-1, with 10 bases aligning to TRBD2. Germline lookup yields CDR1 SGHAT and CDR2 FQNNGV. This CDR3 is 16 amino acids long. Unmatched junction bases numbered 9, after V lost 2 bases and J lost 8 bases. The CDR3 region is CASSLSLAAGGHEQFF. DNA of the CDR3: TGTGCCAGCAGCTTAAGCTTGGCAGCGGGAGGGCATGAGCAGTTCTTC.

The CDR3 DNA reads TGTGCCAGCAGTTTGGGCAGGGGTGAGAATCAGCCCCAGCATTTT. Its translation: CASSLGRGENQPQHF. The chain uses TRBV28 and TRBJ1-5; tentatively, D is TRBD1 (6 bases). CDR3 length: 15 residues. Germline CDR1 MDHEN, CDR2 SYDVKM. V lost 3 bases to trimming and J lost 4 bases, with 13 bases between them.

This chain connects TRBV5-1 to TRBJ2-2; D may be TRBD1 (5 bases). Trimming removed 4 bases at V and 4 bases at J, with 14 bases between. The germline gives CDR1 SGHRS, CDR2 YFSETQ. This CDR3 contains 15 residues. The CDR3 sequence: CASSQSRETTGELFF. For the CDR3, the DNA is TGCGCCAGCAGCCAATCCAGGGAAACCACCGGGGAGCTGTTTTTT.

The chain couples TRBV2 to TRBJ2-4; the D gene could be TRBD1 or TRBD2 (6 bases each). The CDR3 contains 13 residues. V gave up 3 bases and J gave up 9 bases, with 12 bases separating them. The germline V gene encodes CDR1 SNHLY and CDR2 FYNNEI. The CDR3 sequence is CASSDISGAIQYF. In DNA form, the CDR3 reads TGTGCCAGCAGTGACATCTCGGGGGCCATTCAGTACTTC. Together with reference TRBV2 and TRBJ2-4, the CDR3 gives the full variable domain: EPEVTQTPSHQVTQMGQEVILRCVPISNHLYFYWYRQILGQKVEFLVSFYNNEISEKSEIFDDQFSVERPDGSNFTLKIRSTKLEDSAMYFCASSDISGAIQYFGAGTRLSVL.

This clone has just a few counts. The rearrangement uses TRBV21-1 and TRBJ1-2. TRBV21-1 is a known pseudogene. CDR3 size: 8 residues. This CDR3 is CARSGYTF. The CDR3 bases are TGTGCCAGGAGCGGCTACACCTTC.

This clone has only one observation. In DNA form, the CDR3 reads TGCGCCAGCAGCCCAAGACAGGCCCCAGAGACCCAGTACTTC. As protein: CASSPRQAPETQYF. J is TRBJ2-5 and V is TRBV5-1, with D possibly being TRBD1 (6 bases). CDR1 and CDR2 from the germline V gene are SGHRS and YFSETQ. V gave up 4 bases and J gave up 4 bases, with 14 bases separating them. The CDR3 runs 14 residues. Using reference TRBV5-1 and TRBJ2-5 for the parts outside the CDR3, the full variable domain is KAGVTQTPRYLIKTRGQQVTLSCSPISGHRSVSWYQQTPGQGLQFLFEYFSETQRNKGNFPGRFSGRQFSNSRSEMNVSTLELGDSALYLCASSPRQAPETQYFGPGTRLLVL.

The chain couples TRBV30 to TRBJ2-5; TRBD2 aligns across 9 bases. This CDR3 is built from 15 residues. Germline lookup yields CDR1 GTSNPN and CDR2 SVGIG (reference sequence). With 4 bases clipped from V and 5 bases from J, the junction kept 11 bases outside the gene matches. The CDR3 sequence is CAWKRAGGAGETQYF. The CDR3 nucleotides are TGTGCCTGGAAACGAGCGGGAGGAGCCGGGGAGACCCAGTACTTC.

The rearrangement uses TRBV19 and TRBJ1-5, with D perhaps TRBD1 (6 bases). CDR1 and CDR2 from the germline V gene are LNHDA and SQIVND (reference sequence). The CDR3 covers 16 residues. V lost 5 bases to trimming and J lost 6 bases, with 20 bases between them. CDR3 loop: CASSLYSGEGGQPQHF. DNA of the CDR3: TGTGCCAGTAGTCTTTACTCAGGGGAGGGAGGTCAGCCCCAGCATTTT.

This clone has just a few counts. The rearrangement uses TRBV10-1 and TRBJ2-7; D unresolved. Trimming stripped 8 bases from V and 0 bases from J, with 5 bases between. The CDR3 runs 11 residues. CDR1 and CDR2 from the germline V gene are WNHNN and SYGVQD (reference sequence). The DNA of the CDR3 is TGCGCCAGCTCCTCCTCCTACGAGCAGTACTTC. Amino acids: CASSSSYEQYF.

This chain connects TRBV5-1 to TRBJ2-1; 12 bases line up with TRBD2. This CDR3 has 15 residues. V dropped 4 bases and J dropped 9; count of bases not matched to a gene: 8. Germline V gene lookup returns CDR1 SGHRS and CDR2 YFSETQ. CDR3 sequence: CASSNLAGGPGEQFF. DNA for the CDR3: TGCGCCAGCAGCAACCTAGCGGGAGGGCCGGGTGAGCAGTTCTTC.

The chain uses TRBV5-4 and TRBJ2-7; TRBD2 matches 10 bases. CDR1 is SGHNT and CDR2 is YYREEE in the germline V gene (reference sequence). This CDR3 has 14 amino acids. The V and J ends lost 4 bases and 3 bases, in that order; junction bases with no gene match: 4. CDR3 residues: CASSELAGNYEQYF. CDR3 nucleotide sequence: TGTGCCAGCAGCGAACTAGCGGGAAACTACGAGCAGTACTTC. The complete variable domain, with remaining parts taken from reference TRBV5-4 and TRBJ2-7, reads ETGVTQSPTHLIKTRGQQVTLRCSSQSGHNTVSWYQQALGQGPQFIFQYYREEENGRGNFPPRFSGLQFPNYSSELNVNALELDDSALYLCASSELAGNYEQYFGPGTRLTVT.

The genes are TRBV5-1 and TRBJ1-1, with a tentative D call TRBD1 (5 bases). Trimming removed 10 bases at V and 3 bases at J, with 19 bases between. The CDR3 has 14 amino acids. Germline V gives CDR1 SGHRS, CDR2 YFSETQ. The chain's CDR3 is CASSEGPGDTEAFF. For the CDR3, the DNA is TGCGCCTCCAGTGAGGGCCCGGGGGACACTGAAGCTTTCTTT.